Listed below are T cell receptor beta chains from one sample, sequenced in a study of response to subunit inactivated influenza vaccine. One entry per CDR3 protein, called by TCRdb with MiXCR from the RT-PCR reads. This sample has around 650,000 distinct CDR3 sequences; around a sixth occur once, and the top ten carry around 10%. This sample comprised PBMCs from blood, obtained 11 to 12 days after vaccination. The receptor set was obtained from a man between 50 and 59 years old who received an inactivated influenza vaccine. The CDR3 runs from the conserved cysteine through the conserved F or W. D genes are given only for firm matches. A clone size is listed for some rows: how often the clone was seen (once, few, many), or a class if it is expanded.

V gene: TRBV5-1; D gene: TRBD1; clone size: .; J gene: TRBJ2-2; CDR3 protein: CASSLSGTGKNGELFF; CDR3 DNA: TGCGCCAGCAGCTTATCCGGGACAGGGAAGAACGGGGAGCTGTTTTTT
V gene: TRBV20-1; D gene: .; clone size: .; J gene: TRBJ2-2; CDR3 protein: CSARDFRGPGELFF; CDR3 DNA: TGCAGTGCTAGAGATTTTCGCGGCCCCGGGGAGCTGTTTTTT
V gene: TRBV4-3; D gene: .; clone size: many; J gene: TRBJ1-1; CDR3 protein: CASSQVGIGTEAFF; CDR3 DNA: TGCGCCAGCAGCCAAGTTGGTATCGGTACTGAAGCTTTCTTT
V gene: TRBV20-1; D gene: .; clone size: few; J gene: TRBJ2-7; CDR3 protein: CSAMVGELTLYEQYF; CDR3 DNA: TGCAGTGCTATGGTAGGGGAGCTGACCCTCTACGAGCAGTACTTC
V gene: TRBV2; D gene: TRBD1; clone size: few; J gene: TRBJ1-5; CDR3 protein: CASREDRAENQPQHF; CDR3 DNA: TGTGCCAGCAGGGAAGACAGGGCGGAGAATCAGCCCCAGCATTTT
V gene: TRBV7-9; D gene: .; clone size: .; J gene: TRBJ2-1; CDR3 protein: CASSSLIRMGIGAEQFF; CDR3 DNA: TGTGCCAGCAGCAGCCTCATACGGATGGGGATAGGGGCTGAGCAGTTCTTC
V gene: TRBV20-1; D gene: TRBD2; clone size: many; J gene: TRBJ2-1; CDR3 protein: CSARGGRAHEQFF; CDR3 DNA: TGCAGTGCTAGGGGTGGGAGGGCCCATGAGCAGTTCTTC
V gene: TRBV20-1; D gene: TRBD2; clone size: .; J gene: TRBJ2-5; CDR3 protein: CSARASGSLRETQYF; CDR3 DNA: TGCAGTGCTAGGGCTAGCGGTTCCCTTCGGGAGACCCAGTACTTC
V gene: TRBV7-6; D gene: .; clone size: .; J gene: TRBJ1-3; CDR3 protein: CASSKRHSTGNTIYF; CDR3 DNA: TGTGCCAGCAGCAAGAGACACAGTACTGGAAACACCATATATTTT
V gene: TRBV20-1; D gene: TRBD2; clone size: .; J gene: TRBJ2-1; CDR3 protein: CSASRWEGRHEQFF; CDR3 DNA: TGCAGTGCTAGTAGGTGGGAGGGCCGCCATGAGCAGTTCTTC
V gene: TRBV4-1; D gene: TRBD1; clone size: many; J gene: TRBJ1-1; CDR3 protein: CASSQEGGTGTNTEAFF; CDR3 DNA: TGCGCCAGCAGCCAAGAAGGGGGGACAGGGACGAACACTGAAGCTTTCTTT
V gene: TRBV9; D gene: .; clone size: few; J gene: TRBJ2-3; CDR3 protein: CASSVAPSSGSDTQYF; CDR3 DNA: TGTGCCAGCAGCGTAGCTCCCTCCAGCGGGTCAGATACGCAGTATTTT
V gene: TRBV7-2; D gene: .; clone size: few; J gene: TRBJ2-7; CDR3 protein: CASSPDGGGGEQYF; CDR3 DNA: TGTGCCAGCAGCCCTGACGGGGGTGGAGGCGAGCAGTACTTC
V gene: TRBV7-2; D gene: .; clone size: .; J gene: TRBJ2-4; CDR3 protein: CASSSRVGVNIQYF; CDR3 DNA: TGTGCCAGCAGCTCCAGGGTAGGGGTCAACATTCAGTACTTC
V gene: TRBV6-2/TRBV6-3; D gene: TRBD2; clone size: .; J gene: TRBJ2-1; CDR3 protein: CASSYTAGGFGEQFF; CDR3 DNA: TGTGCCAGCAGTTACACAGCGGGGGGATTTGGTGAGCAGTTCTTC
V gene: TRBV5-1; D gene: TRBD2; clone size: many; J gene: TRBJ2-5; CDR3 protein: CASSGTSSEETQYF; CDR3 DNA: TGCGCCAGCAGCGGGACTAGCTCCGAAGAGACCCAGTACTTC
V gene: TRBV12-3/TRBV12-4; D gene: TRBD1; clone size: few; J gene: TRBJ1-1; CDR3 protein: CASSPLTGVTEAFF; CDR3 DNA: TGTGCCAGCAGTCCATTGACAGGGGTAACTGAAGCTTTCTTT
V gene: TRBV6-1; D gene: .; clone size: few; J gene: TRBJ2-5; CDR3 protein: CASSTVGETQYF; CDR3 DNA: TGTGCCAGCAGTACAGTAGGGGAGACCCAGTACTTC
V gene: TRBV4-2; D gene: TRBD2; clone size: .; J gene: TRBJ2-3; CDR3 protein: CASSLQIRLAVRTDTQYF; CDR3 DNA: TGTGCCAGCAGCCTTCAAATAAGACTAGCGGTGCGCACAGATACGCAGTATTTT
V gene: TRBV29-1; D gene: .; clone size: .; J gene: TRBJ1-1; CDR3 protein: CSAKTYTGSNTEAFF; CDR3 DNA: TGCAGCGCAAAGACGTATACAGGGAGTAACACTGAAGCTTTCTTT
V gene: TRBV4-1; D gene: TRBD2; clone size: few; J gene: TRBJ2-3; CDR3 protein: CASSQPMERGRSDTQYF; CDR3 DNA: TGCGCCAGCAGCCAACCGATGGAGCGGGGGAGATCAGATACGCAGTATTTT
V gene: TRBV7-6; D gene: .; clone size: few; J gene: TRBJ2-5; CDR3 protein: CASTKGSTETQYF; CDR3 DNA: TGTGCCAGCACCAAGGGTAGTACTGAGACCCAGTACTTC
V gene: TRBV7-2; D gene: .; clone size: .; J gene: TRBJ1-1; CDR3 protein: CASSQDGRVGAFF; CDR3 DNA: TGTGCCAGCAGCCAAGATGGGAGGGTTGGGGCTTTCTTT
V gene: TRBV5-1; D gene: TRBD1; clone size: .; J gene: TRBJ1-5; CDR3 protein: CASSLSGQGGQPQHF; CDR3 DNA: TGCGCCAGCAGCTTGTCCGGACAGGGAGGTCAGCCCCAGCATTTT
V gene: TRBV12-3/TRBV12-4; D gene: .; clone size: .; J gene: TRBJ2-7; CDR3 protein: CASSFLQGWNEQYF; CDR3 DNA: TGTGCCAGCAGTTTTTTACAGGGATGGAACGAGCAGTACTTC
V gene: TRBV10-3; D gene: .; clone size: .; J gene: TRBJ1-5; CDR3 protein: CAIGQINQPQHF; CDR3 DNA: TGTGCCATCGGGCAGATTAATCAGCCCCAGCATTTT
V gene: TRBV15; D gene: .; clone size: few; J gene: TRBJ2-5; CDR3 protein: CATSSDRGGGETQYF; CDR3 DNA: TGTGCCACCAGCAGTGATAGGGGAGGTGGGGAGACCCAGTACTTC
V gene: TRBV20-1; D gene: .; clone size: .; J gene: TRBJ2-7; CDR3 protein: CSARVPGNYEQYF; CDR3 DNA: TGCAGTGCTAGAGTCCCAGGCAACTACGAGCAGTACTTC